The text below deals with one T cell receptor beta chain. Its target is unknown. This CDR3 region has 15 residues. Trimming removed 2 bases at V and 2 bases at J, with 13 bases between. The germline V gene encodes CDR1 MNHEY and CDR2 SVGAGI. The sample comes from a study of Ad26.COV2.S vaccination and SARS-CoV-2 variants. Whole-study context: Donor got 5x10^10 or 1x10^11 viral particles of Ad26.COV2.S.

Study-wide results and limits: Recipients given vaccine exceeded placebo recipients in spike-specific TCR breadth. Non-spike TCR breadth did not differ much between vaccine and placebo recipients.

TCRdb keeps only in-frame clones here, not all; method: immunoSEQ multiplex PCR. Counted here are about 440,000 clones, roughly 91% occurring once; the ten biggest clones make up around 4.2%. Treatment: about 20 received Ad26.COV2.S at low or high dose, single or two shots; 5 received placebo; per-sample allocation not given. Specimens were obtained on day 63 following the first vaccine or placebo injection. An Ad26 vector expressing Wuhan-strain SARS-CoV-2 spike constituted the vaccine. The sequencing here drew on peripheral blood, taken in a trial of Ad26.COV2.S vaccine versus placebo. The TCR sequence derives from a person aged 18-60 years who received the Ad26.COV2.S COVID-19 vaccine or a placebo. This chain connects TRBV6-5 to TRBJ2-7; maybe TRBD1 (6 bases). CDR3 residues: CASSYARGSPYEQYF. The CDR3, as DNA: TGTGCCAGCAGTTACGCCAGGGGATCCCCCTACGAGCAGTACTTC.